This is a list of T cell receptor beta chains from one sample in a study of shared clonotypes between healthy human individuals. Some clones are missing from TCRdb's copy, which holds only in-frame ones; the method was immunoSEQ multiplex PCR. The table shows hundreds of thousands of clones, with more than 70% occurring only once. The material sequenced was memory CD4+ T cells sorted from blood. These receptors originate from a woman in her twenties or thirties in good health. The CDR3 runs from the conserved cysteine through the conserved F or W. A D gene is named only where the DNA matches it firmly. Only some rows state a clone size, as once, few, many or a class for expanded clones.

size,V,D,J,DNA,CDR3
-,TRBV7-6,-,TRBJ2-7,TGTGCCAGCAGCTTAGTAGAGAGGACAACCTACGAGCAGTACTTC,CASSLVERTTYEQYF
-,TRBV19,-,TRBJ2-5,TGTGCCAGTAACAAAGACCGGACGGAGACCCAGTACTTC,CASNKDRTETQYF
-,TRBV10-3,TRBD2,TRBJ2-3,TGTGCCATCAGTAATGCGGGGGGCACAGATACGCAGTATTTT,CAISNAGGTDTQYF
-,TRBV28,-,TRBJ1-5,TGTGCCAGCACCCCCCTGTTTCGAGGTGTAGCTCAGCCCCAGCATTTT,CASTPLFRGVAQPQHF
-,TRBV19,-,TRBJ1-5,TGTGCCAGTAGTATAGATGGTACTTGGCCCCAGCATTTT,CASSIDGTWPQHF
-,TRBV9,TRBD1,TRBJ2-3,TGTGCCAGCAGCCCACGGACAGGGGGTTATACGCAGTATTTT,CASSPRTGGYTQYF
-,TRBV11-2,TRBD1,TRBJ2-3,TGTGCCAGCAGCTTTGGACAGGGTCGGTCAGATACGCAGTATTTT,CASSFGQGRSDTQYF
-,TRBV7-2,-,TRBJ1-5,TGTGCCAGCAGCTTAGGGGAGGGTCGCCCCCAGCATTTT,CASSLGEGRPQHF
-,TRBV7-8,-,TRBJ1-5,TGTGCCAGCAGCTTAGCAGGGGTTTTAAGCAATCAGCCCCAGCATTTT,CASSLAGVLSNQPQHF
-,TRBV23-1,-,TRBJ1-5,TGCGCCAGCAGTCGTCAATCAGTTCCGGGGCAAGGGAGTCAGCCCCAGCATTTT,CASSRQSVPGQGSQPQHF
few,TRBV23-1,TRBD2,TRBJ2-7,TGCGCCAGCAGTCACAGAGGGACTAAGGCCTACGAGCAGTACTTC,CASSHRGTKAYEQYF
few,TRBV11-2,-,TRBJ2-5,TGTGCCAGCAGCTCGCAGGAGACCCAGTACTTC,CASSSQETQYF
medium-sized,TRBV30,-,TRBJ1-1,TGTGCCTGGAAGAATCAAATGAACACTGAAGCTTTCTTT,CAWKNQMNTEAFF
-,TRBV6-1,-,TRBJ1-5,TGTGCCAGCACAGGGGATAGCAATCAGCCCCAGCATTTT,CASTGDSNQPQHF
-,TRBV18,TRBD2,TRBJ2-1,TGTGCCAGCTCACCGGATACTAGCGGGAGTGAGCAGTTCTTC,CASSPDTSGSEQFF
-,TRBV5-4,-,TRBJ2-3,TGTGCCACCAGGGGGGGAGGGCGGACAGATACGCAGTATTTT,CATRGGGRTDTQYF
-,TRBV18,TRBD1,TRBJ2-2,TGTGCCAGCTCACTTGACAGGGCCACCGGGGAGCTGTTTTTT,CASSLDRATGELFF
-,TRBV5-6,-,TRBJ2-5,TGTGCCAGCAACCTGAGGTTATTGGGGGGAAAAGAGACCCAGTACTTC,CASNLRLLGGKETQYF
-,TRBV5-1,-,TRBJ2-2,TGCGCCAGCAGCAGCCTGGACGGAAGAAACACCGGGGAGCTGTTTTTT,CASSSLDGRNTGELFF
-,TRBV5-8,-,TRBJ2-2,TGTGCCAGCAGCCAAGGACTCCACACCGGGGAGCTGTTTTTT,CASSQGLHTGELFF
once,TRBV7-2,TRBD1,TRBJ2-7,TGTGCCAGCAGCTCTTATCAACGGGACAGGCTCTACGAGCAGTACTTC,CASSSYQRDRLYEQYF
-,TRBV6-1,-,TRBJ2-5,TGTGCCAGCAGTGAAGGGGGCACAGAGACCCAGTACTTC,CASSEGGTETQYF
-,TRBV5-1,-,TRBJ2-3,TGCGCCAGCAGCTTGATCGCGGGGATTAGCACAGATACGCAGTATTTT,CASSLIAGISTDTQYF
-,TRBV28,-,TRBJ2-7,TGTGCCAGCAGCCCTATGCTAGCCTACGAGCAGTACTTC,CASSPMLAYEQYF
many,TRBV7-8,-,TRBJ2-7,TGTGCCAGCAGCTTATATCAGTCCTCCTACGAGCAGTACTTC,CASSLYQSSYEQYF
-,TRBV18,-,TRBJ2-5,TGTGCCAGCTCACCAACAGGGAACCAAGAGACCCAGTACTTC,CASSPTGNQETQYF